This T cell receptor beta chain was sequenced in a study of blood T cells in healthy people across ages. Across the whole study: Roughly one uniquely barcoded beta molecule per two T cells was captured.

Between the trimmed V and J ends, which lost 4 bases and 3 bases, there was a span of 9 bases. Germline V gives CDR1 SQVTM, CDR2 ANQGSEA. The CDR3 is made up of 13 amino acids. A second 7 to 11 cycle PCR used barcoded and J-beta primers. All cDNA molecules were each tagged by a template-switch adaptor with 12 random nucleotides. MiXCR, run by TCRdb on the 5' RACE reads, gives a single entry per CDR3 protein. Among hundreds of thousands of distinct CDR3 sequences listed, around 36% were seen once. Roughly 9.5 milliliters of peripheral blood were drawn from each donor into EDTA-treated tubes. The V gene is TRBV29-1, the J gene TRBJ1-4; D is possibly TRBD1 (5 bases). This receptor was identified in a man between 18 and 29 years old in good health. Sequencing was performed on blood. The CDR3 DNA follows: TGCAGCGTTGCGGAGGGGTCTAATGAAAAACTGTTTTTT. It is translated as CSVAEGSNEKLFF.